The rows below give T cell receptor beta chains drawn from one sample of a study of cytomegalovirus exposure and HLA in healthy donors. TCRdb's copy holds only in-frame clones and misses some; the assay was immunoSEQ multiplex PCR. The table records 95,000 to 150,000 clones, roughly 80% of them present only once. The specimen was PBMCs. Every receptor here comes from a man aged 18 to 30 in good health and CMV-seronegative. The CDR3 runs from the conserved cysteine through the conserved F or W. A D gene is named only where the DNA matches it firmly. Expanded clones get a size class; other rows say once, few or many, or leave the size out.

D gene | J gene | CDR3 length | V gene | clone size | CDR3 protein | CDR3 DNA
. | TRBJ1-3 | 15 | TRBV11-2 | . | CASSSPRQGGTTIYF | TGTGCCAGCAGCTCCCCTAGGCAGGGTGGAACCACCATATATTTT
. | TRBJ1-5 | 14 | TRBV2 | once | CASSEPPVLRPQHF | TGTGCCAGCAGTGAACCGCCGGTTCTAAGGCCCCAGCATTTT
. | TRBJ1-4 | 17 | TRBV5-1 | . | CASSSEGPGGIDEKLFF | TGCGCCAGCAGCTCGGAGGGACCGGGGGGTATTGATGAAAAACTGTTTTTT
. | TRBJ2-3 | 14 | TRBV7-8 | medium-sized | CASSLAGPADTQYF | TGTGCCAGCAGCTTAGCGGGGCCCGCGGATACGCAGTATTTT
. | TRBJ2-7 | 14 | TRBV11-1 | . | CASSSLQGRYEQYF | TGTGCCAGCAGCTCCTTGCAGGGGCGGTACGAGCAGTACTTC
TRBD1 | TRBJ2-3 | 11 | TRBV20-1 | once | CSARDRGPGYF | TGCAGTGCTAGGGACAGGGGGCCGGGGTATTTT
. | TRBJ1-1 | 11 | TRBV10-1 | . | CASLGREGAFF | TGCGCCAGCCTAGGGAGGGAAGGAGCTTTCTTT
. | TRBJ2-3 | 13 | TRBV7-2 | . | CASSFRRGDTQYF | TGTGCCAGCAGCTTTCGGCGGGGTGATACGCAGTATTTT
. | TRBJ1-1 | 11 | TRBV10-2 | . | CASAGNTEAFF | TGCGCCAGCGCGGGAAACACTGAAGCTTTCTTT
. | TRBJ1-5 | 12 | TRBV28 | . | CATRGSNQPQHF | TGTGCCACCCGGGGTAGCAATCAGCCCCAGCATTTT
TRBD2 | TRBJ2-2 | 15 | TRBV5-1 | few | CASSLTSGYTGELFF | TGCGCCAGCAGCTTGACTAGCGGTTATACCGGGGAGCTGTTTTTT
TRBD1 | TRBJ1-2 | 16 | TRBV6-1 | once | CASSVVRGLGDYGYTF | TGTGCCAGCAGTGTGGTCAGGGGGCTAGGGGACTATGGCTACACCTTC
. | TRBJ2-4 | 16 | TRBV7-2 | . | CASSLEGTGAKNIQYF | TGTGCCAGCAGCTTAGAGGGCACAGGTGCCAAAAACATTCAGTACTTC